The 15 T cell receptor beta chains listed next were all sequenced from one sample in a study of blood T cell repertoires in COVID-19. Here immunoSEQ multiplex PCR was the method, and the copy in TCRdb shows in-frame clones only, minus some. The table records over 250,000 clones, roughly 90% of them present only once. The sample consisted of peripheral blood. The receptors stem from a woman aged 55-69 years with acute or convalescent COVID-19.

This sequence joins TRBV4-3 and TRBJ2-1; TRBD2 matches at 7 bases. This CDR3 region has 16 residues. Germline lookup yields CDR1 LGHNA and CDR2 YSLEER. The junction had 4 bases not matched to a gene; V was cut back by 0 bases and J by 2 bases. The CDR3, as DNA: TGCGCCAGCAGCCAAGAACTCCTAGCGGCCTACAATGAGCAGTTCTTC. This translates into CASSQELLAAYNEQFF.

For this clone: Other DNA sequences in this specimen translate into the identical CDR3. This sequence joins TRBV6-6 and TRBJ1-4; 7 bases are a match to TRBD1. Germline assignment: CDR1 MNHNY and CDR2 SVGAGI (reference sequence). Trimming took 6 bases from V and 0 from J; bases not matched to a gene: 7. There are 16 residues in the CDR3. In nucleotides, the CDR3 is TGTGCCAGCAGAAGGGACAGCTTTACAACTAATGAAAAACTGTTTTTT. It codes for CASRRDSFTTNEKLFF.

The chain has TRBV9 and TRBJ1-4; 7 positions match TRBD1. V dropped 3 bases and J dropped 7; count of bases not matched to a gene: 6. The CDR3 is 14 amino acids. In germline, CDR1 is SGDLS, CDR2 YYNGEE. CDR3 sequence reads: CASSEGAGGEKLFF. DNA for the CDR3: TGTGCCAGCAGCGAGGGGGCCGGAGGTGAAAAACTGTTTTTT.

The chain carries TRBV7-9 and TRBJ2-7; a weak D match, TRBD2 (6 bases). Trimming removed 6 bases at V and 2 bases at J, with 23 bases between. Germline V CDR1 and CDR2: SEHNR, FQNEAQ (reference sequence). The CDR3 is made up of 17 amino acids. The CDR3 reads CASSPPLRRGLAYEQYF. The CDR3 DNA follows: TGTGCCAGCAGTCCACCACTTCGGCGGGGATTAGCCTACGAGCAGTACTTC.

This chain uses TRBV9 with TRBJ2-6, with TRBD1 identical over 7 bases. V shed 0 bases and J 2 bases; nucleotides not matched to a gene: 8. This CDR3 is built from 18 residues. Germline V gives CDR1 SGDLS, CDR2 YYNGEE. The CDR3 DNA reads as TGTGCCAGCAGCGTAGTCGGACAGGTCTCAGCTGGGGCCAACGTCCTGACTTTC. Its protein is CASSVVGQVSAGANVLTF.

V gene TRBV4-1 combines with J gene TRBJ2-6; D is possibly TRBD1 (5 bases). V was pared by 1 base and J by 1 base, with 11 bases between. Germline CDR1 reads MGHRA; CDR2 reads YSYEKL. CDR3 length: 17 residues. The CDR3 sequence is CASSQGRQLSGANVLTF. The CDR3 DNA reads as TGCGCCAGCAGCCAAGGTAGACAGCTATCTGGGGCCAACGTCCTGACTTTC.

The V gene is TRBV11-3, the J gene TRBJ1-1; 8 nucleotides align to TRBD1. This CDR3 is built from 13 residues. J was trimmed by 3 bases and V by 5 bases; bases with no gene match: 2. Per the germline V gene, CDR1 is SGHNT and CDR2 is YENEEA. DNA of the CDR3: TGTGCCAGCAGCCAGGGGGCAGACACTGAAGCTTTCTTT. This sequence encodes CASSQGADTEAFF.

The rearrangement links TRBV5-1 to TRBJ2-5; TRBD2 might be the D (5 bases). V was cut by 4 bases and J by 1 base, with 11 bases left in between. CDR1 is SGHRS, CDR2 YFSETQ, per germline. CDR3 size: 14 residues. The CDR3 reads CASSPPGTQETQYF. The CDR3 bases are TGCGCCAGCAGCCCCCCGGGAACCCAAGAGACCCAGTACTTC. Filled out from reference TRBV5-1 and TRBJ2-5, the complete variable domain reads KAGVTQTPRYLIKTRGQQVTLSCSPISGHRSVSWYQQTPGQGLQFLFEYFSETQRNKGNFPGRFSGRQFSNSRSEMNVSTLELGDSALYLCASSPPGTQETQYFGPGTRLLVL.

The CDR3 region is CASSEASRGRGNTIYF. Here the CDR3 DNA reads TGTGCCAGCAGTGAAGCGAGCAGGGGCCGGGGAAACACCATATATTTT. The chain carries TRBV2 and TRBJ1-3, with D maybe TRBD1 (6 bases). V was pared by 0 bases and J by 4 bases, with 13 bases between. This CDR3 has 16 amino acids. CDR1 SNHLY and CDR2 FYNNEI come from the germline V gene.

The chain combines TRBV7-6 with TRBJ2-5; D call uncertain. V shed 6 bases and J shed 3 bases, with 5 bases lying between them. This CDR3 comprises 11 residues. Germline CDR1 and CDR2: SGHVS and FNYEAQ. This chain's CDR3 is CASSSEETQYF. In DNA form, the CDR3 reads TGTGCCAGCAGTTCGGAAGAGACCCAGTACTTC.

The chain couples TRBV7-3 to TRBJ1-6; D unresolved. CDR1 is SGHTA, CDR2 FQGTGA, per germline. V lost 1 base to trimming and J lost 10 bases, with 14 bases between them. This CDR3 spans 15 amino acids. The CDR3 bases are TGTGCCAGCAGCTTAATGCCGGGGTGGAAGTCACCCCTCCACTTT. Its translation is CASSLMPGWKSPLHF.

The V and J genes are TRBV5-1 and TRBJ2-7, with 11 bases identical to TRBD1. Germline V gives CDR1 SGHRS, CDR2 YFSETQ. Trimming at V came to 3 bases and at J to 5 bases, leaving 10 bases not matched to a gene. The CDR3 runs 16 residues. Here the CDR3 reads CASSSAPGQGGHEQYF. CDR3 nucleotides: TGCGCCAGCAGCTCGGCCCCGGGACAGGGGGGCCACGAGCAGTACTTC.

The V call is TRBV29-1, the J call TRBJ1-2, with 9 bases fitting TRBD1. Germline CDR1 SQVTM, CDR2 ANQGSEA. V was pared by 4 bases and J by 6 bases, with 3 bases of the junction left unmatched. The CDR3 contains 12 residues. The CDR3 nucleotides read TGCAGCGTTGGTGACAGGGGGAATGGCTACACCTTC. Translation: CSVGDRGNGYTF.

This clone was recorded only once. This chain joins TRBV10-3 and TRBJ1-5; D gene ambiguous. There are 14 residues in the CDR3. V dropped 4 bases and J dropped 0 bases, with 7 bases sitting between them. Germline V gene sequence: CDR1 ENHRY, CDR2 SYGVKD. This CDR3 is CAISGTNSNQPQHF. CDR3 coding DNA: TGTGCCATCAGTGGGACTAATAGCAATCAGCCCCAGCATTTT.

This chain joins TRBV14 and TRBJ2-1; TRBD2 agrees at 8 bases. V gave up 2 bases and J gave up 8 bases; unmatched junction bases: 17. CDR1 is SGHDN and CDR2 is FVKESK in the germline V gene. CDR3 length: 18 residues. CDR3 in amino acids: CASSQPNRGGRLEYEQFF. CDR3 DNA sequence: TGTGCCAGCAGCCAACCGAATAGGGGCGGGAGGTTAGAATATGAGCAGTTCTTC.